A single sample is the source of the 2 T cell receptor beta chains below, sequenced in a study of blood T cell repertoires in COVID-19. Method: immunoSEQ multiplex PCR; TCRdb's copy keeps in-frame clones and lacks some. Among 290,000 or so clones listed, 90% were seen once. Sequenced: PBMCs or T cells enriched from blood (not recorded which). Every receptor here comes from a woman younger than 35 with acute COVID-19.

The chain joins TRBV7-6 to TRBJ2-1; 13 bases are a match to TRBD2. From germline, CDR1 is SGHVS and CDR2 FNYEAQ. J lost 0 bases, V lost 4 bases, and 6 bases had no gene match. This CDR3 is built from 18 residues. The chain's CDR3 is CASSSGLAGRSSYNEQFF. The CDR3 bases are TGTGCCAGCAGCTCGGGACTAGCGGGAAGGAGCTCCTACAATGAGCAGTTCTTC.

This clone was counted a single time. The chain links TRBV18 to TRBJ2-1; no clear D. CDR1 and CDR2 from the germline V gene are KGHSH and LQKENI. This CDR3 has 14 amino acids. V lost 3 bases to trimming and J lost 1 base, with 7 bases between them. The CDR3 coding sequence is TGTGCCAGCTCACCTCTCAGGTCCTACAATGAGCAGTTCTTC. This codes for CASSPLRSYNEQFF.